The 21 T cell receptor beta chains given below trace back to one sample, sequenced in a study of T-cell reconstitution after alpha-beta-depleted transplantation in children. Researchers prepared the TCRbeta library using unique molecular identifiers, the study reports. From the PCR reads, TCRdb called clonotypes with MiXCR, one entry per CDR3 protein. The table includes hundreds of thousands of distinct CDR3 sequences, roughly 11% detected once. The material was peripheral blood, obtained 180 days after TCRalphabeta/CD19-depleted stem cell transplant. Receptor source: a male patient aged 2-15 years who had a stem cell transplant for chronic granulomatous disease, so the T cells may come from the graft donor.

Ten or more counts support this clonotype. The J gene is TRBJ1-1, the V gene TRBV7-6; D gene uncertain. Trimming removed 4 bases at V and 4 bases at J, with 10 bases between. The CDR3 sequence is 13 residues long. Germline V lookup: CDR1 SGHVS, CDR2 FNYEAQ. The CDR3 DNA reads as TGTGCCAGCAGCTCCCCGGAGAGCACTGAAGCTTTCTTT. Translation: CASSSPESTEAFF. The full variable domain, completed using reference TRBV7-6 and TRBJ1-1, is GAGVSQSPRYKVTKRGQDVALRCDPISGHVSLYWYRQALGQGPEFLTYFNYEAQQDKSGLPNDRFSAERPEGSISTLTIQRTEQRDSAMYRCASSSPESTEAFFGQGTRLTVV.

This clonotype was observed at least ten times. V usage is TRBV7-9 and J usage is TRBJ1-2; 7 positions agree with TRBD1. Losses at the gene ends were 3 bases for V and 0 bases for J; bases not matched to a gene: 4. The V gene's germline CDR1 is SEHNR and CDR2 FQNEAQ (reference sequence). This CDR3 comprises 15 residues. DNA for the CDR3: TGTGCCAGCAGCTTCGGGACAGCAACTAACTATGGCTACACCTTC. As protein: CASSFGTATNYGYTF.

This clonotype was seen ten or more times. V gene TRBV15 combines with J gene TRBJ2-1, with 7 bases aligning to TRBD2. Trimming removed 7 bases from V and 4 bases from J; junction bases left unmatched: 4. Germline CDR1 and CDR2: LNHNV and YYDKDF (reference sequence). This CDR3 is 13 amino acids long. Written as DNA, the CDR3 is TGTGCCACCACGGAGCGGGATTACAATGAGCAGTTCTTC. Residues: CATTERDYNEQFF.

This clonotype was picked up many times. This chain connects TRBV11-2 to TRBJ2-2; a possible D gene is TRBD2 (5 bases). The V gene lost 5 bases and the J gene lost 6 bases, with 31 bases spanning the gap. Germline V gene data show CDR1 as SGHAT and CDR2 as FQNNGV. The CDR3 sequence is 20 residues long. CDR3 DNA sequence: TGTGCCAGCAGCCAATCACTTAATCTTGGGTTCTCTAGCTGGCCCGGGGAGCTGTTTTTT. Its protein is CASSQSLNLGFSSWPGELFF.

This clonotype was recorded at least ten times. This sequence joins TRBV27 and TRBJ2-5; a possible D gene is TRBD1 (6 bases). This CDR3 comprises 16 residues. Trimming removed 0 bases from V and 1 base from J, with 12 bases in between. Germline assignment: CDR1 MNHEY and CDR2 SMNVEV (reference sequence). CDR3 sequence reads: CASSLSGAYPQETQYF. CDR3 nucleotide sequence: TGTGCCAGCAGTTTATCGGGGGCCTACCCCCAAGAGACCCAGTACTTC.

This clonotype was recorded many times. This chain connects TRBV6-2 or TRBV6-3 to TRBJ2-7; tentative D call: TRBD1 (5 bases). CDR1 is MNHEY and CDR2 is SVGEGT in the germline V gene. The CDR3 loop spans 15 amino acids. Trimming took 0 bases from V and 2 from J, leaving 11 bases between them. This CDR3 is CASSYSRTYTYEQYF. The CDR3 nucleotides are TGTGCCAGCAGTTACTCTCGGACATATACCTACGAGCAGTACTTC.

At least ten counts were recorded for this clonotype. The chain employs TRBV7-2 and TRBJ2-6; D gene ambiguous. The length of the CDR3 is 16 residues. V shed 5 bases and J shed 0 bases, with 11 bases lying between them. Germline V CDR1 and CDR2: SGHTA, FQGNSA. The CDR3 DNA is TGTGCCAGCAGCCCGGTTAGGGTCTCTGGGGCCAACGTCCTGACTTTC. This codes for CASSPVRVSGANVLTF.

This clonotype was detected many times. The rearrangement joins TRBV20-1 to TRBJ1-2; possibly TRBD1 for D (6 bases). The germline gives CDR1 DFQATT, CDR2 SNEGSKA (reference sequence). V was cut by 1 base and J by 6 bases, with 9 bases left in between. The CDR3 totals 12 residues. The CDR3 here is CSARAGVNGYTF. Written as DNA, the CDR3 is TGCAGTGCTAGAGCAGGGGTCAATGGCTACACCTTC.

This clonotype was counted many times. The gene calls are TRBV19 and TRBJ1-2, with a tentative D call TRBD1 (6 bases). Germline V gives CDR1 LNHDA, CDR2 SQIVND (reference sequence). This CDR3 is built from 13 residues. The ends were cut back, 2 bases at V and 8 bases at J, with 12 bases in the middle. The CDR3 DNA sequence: TGTGCCAGTAGTATATGGGACAACCAAGGCTACACCTTC. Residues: CASSIWDNQGYTF.

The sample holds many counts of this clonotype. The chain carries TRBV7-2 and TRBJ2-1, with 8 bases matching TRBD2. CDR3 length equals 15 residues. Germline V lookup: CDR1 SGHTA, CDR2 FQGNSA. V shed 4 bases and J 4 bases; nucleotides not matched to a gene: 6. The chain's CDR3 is CASSSIAGRYNEQFF. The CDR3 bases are TGTGCCAGCAGCTCTATAGCGGGGCGATACAATGAGCAGTTCTTC.

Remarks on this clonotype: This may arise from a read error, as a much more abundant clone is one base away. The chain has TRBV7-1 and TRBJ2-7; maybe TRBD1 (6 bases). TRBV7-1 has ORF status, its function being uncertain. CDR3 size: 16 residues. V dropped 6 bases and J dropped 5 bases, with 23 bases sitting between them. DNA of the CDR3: TGTGCCAGCAGACCGGGCAGGGGACCCGGGATACACGAGCAGTACTTC. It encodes CASRPGRGPGIHEQYF.

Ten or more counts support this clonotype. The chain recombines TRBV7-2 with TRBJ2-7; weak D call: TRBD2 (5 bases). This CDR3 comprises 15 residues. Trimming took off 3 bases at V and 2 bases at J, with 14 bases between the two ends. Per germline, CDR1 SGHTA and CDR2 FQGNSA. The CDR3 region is CASSFSDPGTYEQYF. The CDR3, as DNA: TGTGCCAGCAGCTTTAGCGACCCAGGAACCTACGAGCAGTACTTC.

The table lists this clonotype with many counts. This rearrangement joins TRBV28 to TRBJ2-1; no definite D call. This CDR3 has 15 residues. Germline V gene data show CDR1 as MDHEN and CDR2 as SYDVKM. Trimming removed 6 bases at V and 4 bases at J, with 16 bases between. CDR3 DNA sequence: TGTGCCAGCAGCTACAATTCGGCCATATACAATGAGCAGTTCTTC. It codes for CASSYNSAIYNEQFF.

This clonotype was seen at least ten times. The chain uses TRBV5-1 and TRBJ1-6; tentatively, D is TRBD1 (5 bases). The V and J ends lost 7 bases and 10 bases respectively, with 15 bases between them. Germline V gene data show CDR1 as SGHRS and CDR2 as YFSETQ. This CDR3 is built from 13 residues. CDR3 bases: TGCGCCAGCGGGGGGACTGCCGGATCACCCCTCCACTTT. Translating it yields CASGGTAGSPLHF.

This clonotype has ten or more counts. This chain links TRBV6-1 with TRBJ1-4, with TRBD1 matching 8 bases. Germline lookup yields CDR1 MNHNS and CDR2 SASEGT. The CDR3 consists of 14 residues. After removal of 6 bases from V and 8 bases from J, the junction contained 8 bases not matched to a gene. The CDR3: CASRGQVFSEKLFF. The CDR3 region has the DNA TGTGCCAGCAGGGGACAGGTCTTTTCCGAAAAACTGTTTTTT.

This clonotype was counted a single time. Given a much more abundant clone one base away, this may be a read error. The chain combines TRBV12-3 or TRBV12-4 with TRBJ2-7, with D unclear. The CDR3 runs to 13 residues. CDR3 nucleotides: TGTTCCAGCAGTTTCGTTCTCAGCCACGAGCAGTACTTC. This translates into CSSSFVLSHEQYF.

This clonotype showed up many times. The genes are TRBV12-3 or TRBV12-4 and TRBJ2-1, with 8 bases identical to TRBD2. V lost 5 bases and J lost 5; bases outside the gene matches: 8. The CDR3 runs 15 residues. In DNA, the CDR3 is TGTGCCAGCAGTCAGCGGACTAGCAACCACAATGAGCAGTTCTTC. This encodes CASSQRTSNHNEQFF.

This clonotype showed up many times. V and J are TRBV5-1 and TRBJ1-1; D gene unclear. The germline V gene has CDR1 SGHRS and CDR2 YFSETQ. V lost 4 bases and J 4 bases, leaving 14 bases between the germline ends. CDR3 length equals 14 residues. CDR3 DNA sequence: TGCGCCAGCAGCACTCGAGGGTTTGGCACTGAAGCTTTCTTT. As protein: CASSTRGFGTEAFF.

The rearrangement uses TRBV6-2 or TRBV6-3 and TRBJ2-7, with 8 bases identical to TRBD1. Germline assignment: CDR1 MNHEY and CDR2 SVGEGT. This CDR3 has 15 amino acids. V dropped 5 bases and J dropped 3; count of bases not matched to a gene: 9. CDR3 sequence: CASSTMDRVLYEQYF. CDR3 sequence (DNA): TGTGCCAGCAGTACTATGGACAGGGTACTCTACGAGCAGTACTTC.

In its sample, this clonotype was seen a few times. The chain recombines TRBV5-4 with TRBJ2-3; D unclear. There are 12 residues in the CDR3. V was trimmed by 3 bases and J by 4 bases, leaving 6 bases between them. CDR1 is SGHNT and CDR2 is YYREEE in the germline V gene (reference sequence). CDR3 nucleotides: TGTGCCAGCAGCTCGGAACCAGATACGCAGTATTTT. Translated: CASSSEPDTQYF.

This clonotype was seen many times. Here the CDR3 reads CASRGTFYGETQYF. The CDR3, as DNA: TGTGCCAGCAGGGGGACTTTCTACGGGGAGACCCAGTACTTC. The V gene is TRBV12-3 or TRBV12-4, the J gene TRBJ2-5, with a possible D match to TRBD2 (6 bases). Trimming removed 6 bases from V and 5 bases from J, with 16 bases in between. The length of the CDR3 is 14 residues.